Below are 27 T cell receptor beta chains sequenced from a single sample in a study of blood T cell repertoires in COVID-19. Libraries were prepared by immunoSEQ multiplex PCR; TCRdb keeps only in-frame clonotypes and omits some of them. The sample has some 36,000 clones, roughly 90% seen once. Sequencing was done on a sample of peripheral blood. The receptors stem from a man between 60 and 75 years old with active or convalescent COVID-19.

The genes are TRBV5-4 and TRBJ1-4; 9 bases match TRBD1. V lost 4 bases, J lost 9 bases, and 7 bases stayed unmatched. CDR3 length: 14 residues. Germline values: CDR1 SGHNT, CDR2 YYREEE (reference sequence). CDR3 nucleotides: TGTGCCAGCAGCACGACAGGGGGATCTCAAAAACTGTTTTTT. Its translation is CASSTTGGSQKLFF.

The rearrangement joins TRBV5-1 to TRBJ2-1, with 9 bases matching TRBD1. With 4 bases clipped from V and 7 bases from J, the junction kept 6 bases outside the gene matches. The germline V gene has CDR1 SGHRS and CDR2 YFSETQ. The CDR3 sequence is 14 residues long. CDR3 in amino acids: CASSLGQGGNEQFF. CDR3 bases: TGCGCCAGCAGCCTGGGACAGGGTGGGAATGAGCAGTTCTTC.

This chain joins TRBV6-6 and TRBJ2-3; 7 positions agree with TRBD2. Germline CDR1 is MNHNY and CDR2 is SVGAGI (reference sequence). This CDR3 has 16 residues. V shed 1 base and J 2 bases; nucleotides not matched to a gene: 6. The CDR3: CASSYWASGATDTQYF. CDR3 in DNA: TGTGCCAGCAGTTACTGGGCTAGCGGAGCCACAGATACGCAGTATTTT.

The V gene is TRBV28, the J gene TRBJ1-5; D is undetermined. V lost 5 bases, J lost 5 bases, and 16 bases lay in between. This CDR3 comprises 15 residues. Germline lookup yields CDR1 MDHEN and CDR2 SYDVKM. The CDR3 coding sequence is TGTGCCAGCAGTATCCCCAGTCGTGGAGATCAGCCCCAGCATTTT. This sequence encodes CASSIPSRGDQPQHF.

J is TRBJ2-1 and V is TRBV30, with D perhaps TRBD2 (6 bases). The germline V gene encodes CDR1 GTSNPN and CDR2 SVGIG (reference sequence). This CDR3 has 13 residues. V was shortened by 2 bases and J by 12 bases, with 17 bases between the two germline ends. The CDR3 loop reads CAWSYGTPERQFF. The CDR3 DNA reads as TGTGCCTGGAGTTACGGGACTCCCGAGCGGCAGTTCTTC.

The chain carries TRBV5-5 and TRBJ2-5; perhaps TRBD1 as D (5 bases). Germline loops: CDR1 SGHKS, CDR2 YYEKEE (reference sequence). Trimming removed 7 bases from V and 5 bases from J, with 15 bases in between. The CDR3 totals 13 residues. The CDR3 loop reads CASLRGSGETQYF. CDR3 DNA: TGTGCCAGCTTAAGGGGCTCTGGGGAGACCCAGTACTTC.

This chain uses TRBV7-6 with TRBJ1-2; D is possibly TRBD1 (5 bases). V was cut by 2 bases and J by 0 bases, with 7 bases left in between. CDR1 and CDR2 from the germline V gene are SGHVS and FNYEAQ. The CDR3 loop spans 14 amino acids. The CDR3, as DNA: TGTGCCAGCAGCTTACAAGGGGCTAACTATGGCTACACCTTC. This encodes CASSLQGANYGYTF.

The chain uses TRBV9 and TRBJ2-5; 9 bases are shared with TRBD2. Trimming took 2 bases from V and 2 from J; bases not matched to a gene: 4. The CDR3 is 15 amino acids. The germline gives CDR1 SGDLS, CDR2 YYNGEE. CDR3 in DNA: TGTGCCAGCAGCGTTGGGACTAGCACTCAAGAGACCCAGTACTTC. This gives the protein CASSVGTSTQETQYF.

The chain employs TRBV5-5 and TRBJ1-4; D perhaps matches TRBD1 (6 bases). From germline, CDR1 is SGHKS and CDR2 YYEKEE (reference sequence). The CDR3 totals 18 residues. Trimming stripped 0 bases from V and 0 bases from J, with 15 bases between. CDR3 in amino acids: CASSLGRTVYATNEKLFF. CDR3 bases: TGTGCCAGCAGCTTGGGCCGGACAGTATATGCAACTAATGAAAAACTGTTTTTT.

The genes are TRBV6-6 and TRBJ1-4; 9 positions agree with TRBD1. With 7 bases clipped from V and 8 bases from J, the junction kept 11 bases outside the gene matches. The CDR3 consists of 15 residues. Germline V gives CDR1 MNHNY, CDR2 SVGAGI (reference sequence). The CDR3 nucleotides read TGTGCCAGCACTACGACTGGGACAGGGAGCGAAAAACTGTTTTTT. It translates to CASTTTGTGSEKLFF.

The rearrangement uses TRBV27 and TRBJ1-5, with D possibly TRBD1 on 6 matching bases. This CDR3 comprises 13 residues. CDR1 is MNHEY, CDR2 SMNVEV, per germline (reference sequence). Trimming took off 6 bases at V and 3 bases at J, with 9 bases between the two ends. The CDR3 DNA follows: TGTGCCAGCAGCAGGGGTTTCAATCAGCCCCAGCATTTT. Encoded protein: CASSRGFNQPQHF.

The chain has TRBV10-2 and TRBJ2-7; 7 bases align to TRBD2. Germline loops: CDR1 WSHSY, CDR2 SAAADI. Trimming cost V 2 bases and J 4 bases; bases outside gene matches: 8. CDR3 length: 15 amino acids. This CDR3 reads CASSEVDGGVYEQYF. The CDR3 DNA reads as TGCGCCAGCAGTGAGGTTGATGGGGGGGTATACGAGCAGTACTTC.

The chain couples TRBV7-9 to TRBJ2-2; 8 bases match TRBD2. Trimming at V came to 4 bases and at J to 4 bases, leaving 11 bases not matched to a gene. Germline assignment: CDR1 SEHNR and CDR2 FQNEAQ (reference sequence). The CDR3 is 17 amino acids. The CDR3 bases are TGTGCCAGCAGCTCACTTAGCGGGAATTCGGTCACCGGGGAGCTGTTTTTT. This codes for CASSSLSGNSVTGELFF.

The table lists this clone with a count of one. The rearrangement links TRBV15 to TRBJ2-5; a possible D gene is TRBD1 (6 bases). V lost 2 bases, J lost 2 bases, and 12 bases lay in between. The CDR3 runs 15 residues. The germline V gene encodes CDR1 LNHNV and CDR2 YYDKDF (reference sequence). CDR3 bases: TGTGCCACCAGCAGACACGGGACAATTCAAGAGACCCAGTACTTC. Translating gives CATSRHGTIQETQYF. The whole variable domain, filled in from reference TRBV15 and TRBJ2-5, reads DAMVIQNPRYQVTQFGKPVTLSCSQTLNHNVMYWYQQKSSQAPKLLFHYYDKDFNNEADTPDNFQSRRPNTSFCFLDIRSPGLGDTAMYLCATSRHGTIQETQYFGPGTRLLVL.

V is TRBV3-1 (or the pseudogene TRBV3-2) and J is TRBJ2-3; 11 bases are a match to TRBD1. The CDR3 contains 17 residues. V shed 4 bases, J shed 4 bases, and the junction held 10 bases outside the gene matches. The germline V gene has CDR1 LGHDT and CDR2 YNNKEL (reference sequence). This CDR3 is CASSRPGTGGSPDTQYF. The CDR3, as DNA: TGTGCCAGCAGCCGACCCGGGACAGGGGGGTCCCCAGATACGCAGTATTTT.

The chain employs TRBV7-9 and TRBJ1-1; the D is unclear. Between the trimmed V and J ends, which lost 6 bases and 1 base, there was a span of 9 bases. The CDR3 extends over 13 amino acids. CDR1 is SEHNR and CDR2 is FQNEAQ in the germline V gene (reference sequence). The CDR3 reads CASSSQQNTEAFF. The CDR3 coding sequence is TGTGCCAGCAGTTCACAGCAGAACACTGAAGCTTTCTTT.

V usage is TRBV7-6 and J usage is TRBJ2-1; TRBD2 matches at 11 bases. After removal of 5 bases from V and 8 bases from J, the junction contained 5 bases not matched to a gene. There are 14 residues in the CDR3. CDR1 SGHVS and CDR2 FNYEAQ come from the germline V gene. The CDR3 DNA reads TGTGCCAGCAGCCCTCTAGCGGGGGGTGATGAGCAGTTCTTC. It encodes CASSPLAGGDEQFF.

The table lists this clone with a few counts. The genes are TRBV21-1 and TRBJ1-5. TRBV21-1 corresponds to a pseudogene. The CDR3 consists of 15 residues. The CDR3 here is CASSLPRGSNQPQHF. The CDR3 bases are TGTGCCAGCAGCCTTCCCAGAGGGAGCAATCAGCCCCAGCATTTT.

V gene TRBV3-1 (or the pseudogene TRBV3-2) combines with J gene TRBJ2-1, with 9 bases that match TRBD2. J lost 4 bases, V lost 5 bases, and 6 bases had no gene match. Germline CDR1 LGHDT, CDR2 YNNKEL (reference sequence). This CDR3 region has 15 residues. The CDR3 region is CASSFLAGTYNEQFF. Here the CDR3 DNA reads TGTGCCAGCAGCTTCCTAGCGGGAACTTACAATGAGCAGTTCTTC.

V is TRBV9 and J is TRBJ2-7; 7 bases are a match to TRBD1. The CDR3 spans 14 residues. Germline V lookup: CDR1 SGDLS, CDR2 YYNGEE. Trimming removed 0 bases from V and 3 bases from J; junction bases left unmatched: 3. The CDR3 nucleotides read TGTGCCAGCAGCGTAGGGGGACAGAGCTACGAGCAGTACTTC. It is translated as CASSVGGQSYEQYF.

The count of this clone is one. The genes are TRBV19 and TRBJ2-4; TRBD2 matches at 7 bases. The CDR3 length is 16 residues. Trimming cost V 5 bases and J 8 bases; bases outside gene matches: 15. The germline V gene has CDR1 LNHDA and CDR2 SQIVND (reference sequence). As DNA, the CDR3 is TGTGCCAGTAGTTCAAGGACTAGTCAGGCGAGGGACATTCAGTACTTC. Translating gives CASSSRTSQARDIQYF.

The chain recombines TRBV19 with TRBJ1-6, with a possible D match to TRBD1 (5 bases). V was pared by 8 bases and J by 7 bases, with 12 bases between. This CDR3 spans 13 amino acids. In germline, CDR1 is LNHDA, CDR2 SQIVND (reference sequence). The CDR3 DNA follows: TGTGCCAGTCTGCGGGGGATCAATTCACCCCTCCACTTT. Residues: CASLRGINSPLHF.

This clone has only a few counts. The V gene is TRBV19, the J gene TRBJ2-1; 10 nucleotides agree with TRBD1. This CDR3 is 16 amino acids long. Trimming took 4 bases from V and 5 from J; bases not matched to a gene: 8. Germline CDR1 and CDR2: LNHDA and SQIVND (reference sequence). CDR3 region: CASSTPRDRGDNEQFF. CDR3 nucleotide sequence: TGTGCCAGTAGTACCCCAAGGGACAGGGGCGACAATGAGCAGTTCTTC.

The genes are TRBV5-1 and TRBJ1-1; D is unclear. The CDR3 sequence is 16 residues long. V gave up 0 bases and J gave up 0 bases, with 12 bases separating them. Looked up from germline, CDR1 is SGHRS and CDR2 is YFSETQ. CDR3 in amino acids: CASSLAPPPVNTEAFF. For the CDR3, the DNA is TGCGCCAGCAGCTTGGCGCCGCCTCCGGTGAACACTGAAGCTTTCTTT.

This rearrangement joins TRBV6-1 to TRBJ2-7; no definite D call. The CDR3 is 12 residues long. Germline CDR1 reads MNHNS; CDR2 reads SASEGT. V was pared by 3 bases and J by 4 bases, with 7 bases between. DNA of the CDR3: TGTGCCAGCAGTGAGTCAGTGTACGAGCAGTACTTC. Encoded protein: CASSESVYEQYF.

The V and J genes are TRBV21-1 and TRBJ1-2. TRBV21-1 is labeled a pseudogene. This CDR3 is built from 15 residues. CDR3 sequence (DNA): TGTGCCAGCAACCTACCCTCCCGGAGAGACTATGGCTACACCTTC. Protein: CASNLPSRRDYGYTF.

The chain employs TRBV3-1 (or the pseudogene TRBV3-2) and TRBJ1-3; D remains unclear. Trimming took off 4 bases at V and 0 bases at J, with 13 bases between the two ends. The germline V gene has CDR1 LGHDT and CDR2 YNNKEL (reference sequence). This CDR3 is 16 amino acids long. Written as DNA, the CDR3 is TGTGCCAGCAGCCCCCGGGAGTCGTCCTCTGGAAACACCATATATTTT. Translating it yields CASSPRESSSGNTIYF.